This passage covers 22 T cell receptor beta chains from one sample sequenced in a study of shared clonotypes between healthy human individuals. Only in-frame clones appear in the TCRdb table, and some are missing; sequencing was by immunoSEQ multiplex PCR. Here the sample spans about 2,500,000 clones, around nine tenths being singletons. What was sequenced was naive CD4+ T cells sorted from blood. Documented subset: CD45RA+ positively selected. The receptor source for this set is a man between 18 and 35 years old in good health.

This chain joins TRBV11-2 and TRBJ2-7; a weak D match, TRBD1 (5 bases). The CDR3 covers 14 residues. Germline loops: CDR1 SGHAT, CDR2 FQNNGV. V was trimmed by 5 bases and J by 5 bases, leaving 16 bases between them. The CDR3 region is CASSQGRAIHEQYF. CDR3 nucleotide sequence: TGTGCCAGCAGCCAGGGCAGGGCTATCCACGAGCAGTACTTC.

There are a few counts of this clone. The rearrangement joins TRBV2 to TRBJ1-5, with 7 bases fitting TRBD1. After removal of 1 base from V and 4 bases from J, the junction contained 4 bases not matched to a gene. The CDR3 is made up of 15 amino acids. Per germline, CDR1 SNHLY and CDR2 FYNNEI. CDR3 sequence: CASSEGGQLNQPQHF. The CDR3 nucleotides are TGTGCCAGCAGTGAAGGGGGACAGCTGAATCAGCCCCAGCATTTT.

This sequence joins TRBV5-1 and TRBJ2-3, with 8 bases identical to TRBD1. This CDR3 spans 14 amino acids. CDR1 SGHRS and CDR2 YFSETQ come from the germline V gene. Trimming removed 6 bases from V and 5 bases from J; junction bases left unmatched: 8. CDR3 coding DNA: TGCGCCAGCACCACGACAGGGGTTATAGATACGCAGTATTTT. It codes for CASTTTGVIDTQYF.

CDR3 in amino acids: CASSHKGQGAGELFF. As DNA, the CDR3 is TGTGCCAGTTCCCACAAGGGACAGGGGGCCGGGGAGCTGTTTTTT. The gene calls are TRBV19 and TRBJ2-2, with TRBD1 matching over 11 bases. Germline CDR1 is LNHDA and CDR2 is SQIVND (reference sequence). The CDR3 length is 15 residues. J gave up 6 bases and V 8 bases, and 8 bases lay outside the gene matches.

The chain employs TRBV7-9 and TRBJ1-4; possibly TRBD1 for D (5 bases). Per the germline V gene, CDR1 is SEHNR and CDR2 is FQNEAQ (reference sequence). This CDR3 is 15 amino acids long. V lost 5 bases and J lost 4, with 14 bases in between. The CDR3 loop reads CASSAQGGFNEKLFF. Written as DNA, the CDR3 is TGTGCCAGCAGCGCTCAGGGTGGCTTTAATGAAAAACTGTTTTTT.

The rearrangement joins TRBV2 to TRBJ2-2; 13 bases match TRBD2. J lost 1 base, V lost 6 bases, and 5 bases had no gene match. Germline loops: CDR1 SNHLY, CDR2 FYNNEI. The CDR3 covers 17 residues. CDR3 sequence (DNA): TGTGCCAGCAGCGTGGGGACTAGCGGGGTGAACACCGGGGAGCTGTTTTTT. Protein: CASSVGTSGVNTGELFF.

The J gene is TRBJ1-1, the V gene TRBV30, with TRBD1 identical over 7 bases. Unmatched junction bases numbered 14, after V lost 2 bases and J lost 11 bases. The CDR3 contains 14 residues. CDR1 and CDR2 (germline): GTSNPN, SVGIG (reference sequence). CDR3 in amino acids: CAWSQGGTGPRAFF. The CDR3 DNA follows: TGTGCCTGGAGTCAGGGGGGCACGGGGCCTCGGGCTTTCTTT.

The chain employs TRBV6-5 and TRBJ1-1; weak D call: TRBD1 (6 bases). V lost 4 bases and J 6 bases, leaving 18 bases between the germline ends. CDR1 and CDR2 (germline): MNHEY, SVGAGI. The CDR3 spans 15 residues. The CDR3 bases are TGTGCCAGCAGTTCCCTTGGGGGGGCGAGAGCTGAAGCTTTCTTT. Amino acid sequence: CASSSLGGARAEAFF.

The CDR3 nucleotides read TGTGCCATCAGGAGGGGGGATGGGTCCTATAATTCACCCCTCCACTTT. Translation: CAIRRGDGSYNSPLHF. The chain recombines TRBV10-3 with TRBJ1-6; a possible D gene is TRBD1 (6 bases). Trimming took off 6 bases at V and 1 base at J, with 13 bases between the two ends. There are 16 residues in the CDR3. CDR1 is ENHRY and CDR2 is SYGVKD in the germline V gene.

This clone was seen just once. The chain has TRBV25-1 and TRBJ2-3; possibly TRBD1 for D (5 bases). V dropped 6 bases and J dropped 3 bases, with 10 bases sitting between them. The CDR3 has 13 amino acids. The germline V gene has CDR1 MGHDK and CDR2 SYGVNS. The CDR3 loop is CASSLQGTDTQYF. The CDR3 bases are TGTGCCAGCAGCCTGCAGGGTACAGATACGCAGTATTTT.

The J gene is TRBJ1-2, the V gene TRBV25-1, with 7 bases matching TRBD1. This CDR3 region has 14 residues. Germline CDR1 MGHDK, CDR2 SYGVNS. With V trimmed by 5 bases and J by 1 base, 4 bases remained unmatched. The CDR3, as DNA: TGTGCCAGCAGTCAAGCAGGGGGTAACTATGGCTACACCTTC. Protein sequence: CASSQAGGNYGYTF.

The V and J genes are TRBV28 and TRBJ1-5; D perhaps matches TRBD1 (6 bases). The germline CDR1 and CDR2 sequences are MDHEN and SYDVKM. Trimming took off 5 bases at V and 4 bases at J, with 15 bases between the two ends. There are 15 residues in the CDR3. DNA of the CDR3: TGTGCCAGCAGTGGATTGGGGGGCTATAATCAGCCCCAGCATTTT. The encoded protein is CASSGLGGYNQPQHF.

On this clone itself: Because the CDR3's place on the DNA is in doubt, the DNA is left out and the CDR3 is given as listed by TCRdb. The CDR3 protein is CASSTSAGNKYF. The chain links TRBV2 to TRBJ2-7; TRBD2, the table's D call, was not compared with the DNA. Germline V gene sequence: CDR1 SNHLY, CDR2 FYNNEI. 12 amino acids form the CDR3, both terminal residues included.

The chain employs TRBV9 and TRBJ1-2; no clear D gene. Trimming left V 4 bases short and J 5 bases short, with 6 bases between. This CDR3 spans 11 amino acids. Germline CDR1 SGDLS, CDR2 YYNGEE. The CDR3 is CASSQPYGYTF. CDR3 in DNA: TGTGCCAGCAGCCAACCGTATGGCTACACCTTC. Complete variable domain (other parts from reference TRBV9 and TRBJ1-2): DSGVTQTPKHLITATGQRVTLRCSPRSGDLSVYWYQQSLDQGLQFLIQYYNGEERAKGNILERFSAQQFPDLHSELNLSSLELGDSALYFCASSQPYGYTFGSGTRLTVV.

The chain combines TRBV5-6 with TRBJ2-6, with 12 bases identical to TRBD1. Germline values: CDR1 SGHDT, CDR2 YYEEEE. Trimming cost V 1 base and J 4 bases; bases outside gene matches: 6. The CDR3 length is 18 residues. The CDR3 DNA sequence: TGTGCCAGCAGCTTGAGGGGACAGGGGGCTTCAGGGGCCAACGTCCTGACTTTC. Translation: CASSLRGQGASGANVLTF. Filled out from reference TRBV5-6 and TRBJ2-6, the complete variable domain reads DAGVTQSPTHLIKTRGQQVTLRCSPKSGHDTVSWYQQALGQGPQFIFQYYEEEERQRGNFPDRFSGHQFPNYSSELNVNALLLGDSALYLCASSLRGQGASGANVLTFGAGSRLTVL.

This clone appeared once. The V and J genes are TRBV30 and TRBJ2-7; TRBD1 matches at 7 bases. CDR1 is GTSNPN and CDR2 is SVGIG in the germline V gene (reference sequence). This CDR3 comprises 14 residues. After removal of 4 bases from V and 0 bases from J, the junction contained 6 bases not matched to a gene. CDR3 in DNA: TGTGCCTGGACTGGGACAGATTACTCCTACGAGCAGTACTTC. Its protein product is CAWTGTDYSYEQYF.

V is TRBV5-4 and J is TRBJ1-6; weak D call: TRBD1 (5 bases). Germline V gene data show CDR1 as SGHNT and CDR2 as YYREEE (reference sequence). The CDR3 sequence is 18 residues long. Between the trimmed V and J ends, which lost 7 bases and 2 bases, there was a span of 22 bases. The DNA of the CDR3 is TGTGCCAGCGGTATTGGCCTCGAAGGGGTAACCTATAATTCACCCCTCCACTTT. Amino acids: CASGIGLEGVTYNSPLHF.

This clone has more than one count but fewer than ten. J is TRBJ1-1 and V is TRBV30; D is undetermined. V dropped 7 bases and J dropped 11 bases, with 17 bases sitting between them. Per germline, CDR1 GTSNPN and CDR2 SVGIG (reference sequence). The CDR3 spans 11 residues. The CDR3 loop reads CAYRRGDDAFF. As DNA, the CDR3 is TGTGCCTATCGGCGGGGAGATGACGCTTTCTTT.

The rearrangement uses TRBV19 and TRBJ1-5, with D possibly being TRBD1 (6 bases). Germline V gives CDR1 LNHDA, CDR2 SQIVND (reference sequence). Trimming cost V 4 bases and J 2 bases, with 15 bases left between them. The CDR3 spans 16 residues. This CDR3 reads CASSTLGAGGNQPQHF. In DNA form, the CDR3 reads TGTGCCAGTAGTACCTTGGGGGCAGGGGGCAATCAGCCCCAGCATTTT.

This chain's CDR3 is CASSPHRGLYNEQFF. The CDR3 region has the DNA TGTGCCAGCAGCCCACACAGGGGACTCTACAATGAGCAGTTCTTC. The rearrangement joins TRBV7-2 to TRBJ2-1, with D perhaps matching TRBD1 (7 bases). Trimming took off 5 bases at V and 3 bases at J, with 14 bases between the two ends. The CDR3 has 15 residues. The germline V gene has CDR1 SGHTA and CDR2 FQGNSA.

The chain couples TRBV19 to TRBJ2-1, with TRBD1 matching over 11 bases. The V segment lost 6 bases and the J segment 3 bases; nucleotides outside the gene matches: 7. The CDR3 loop spans 16 amino acids. The germline CDR1 and CDR2 sequences are LNHDA and SQIVND (reference sequence). CDR3 nucleotides: TGTGCCAGTAGAGAACTCGGGACAGGGGGCTACAATGAGCAGTTCTTC. Translated: CASRELGTGGYNEQFF.

The chain couples TRBV30 to TRBJ1-1, with TRBD1 as a possible D gene (5 bases). Germline lookup yields CDR1 GTSNPN and CDR2 SVGIG (reference sequence). The CDR3 totals 13 residues. Trimming shortened V by 4 bases and J by 0 bases, and 9 bases separated the two germline ends. This CDR3 reads CAWIRDVNTEAFF. DNA for the CDR3: TGTGCCTGGATCCGGGACGTGAACACTGAAGCTTTCTTT.